These 11 T cell receptor beta chains share one sample of origin, sequenced in a study of CD8+ T cells in alopecia areata. Extraction of RNA preceded its reverse transcription into cDNA, which served as the sequencing template. Using immunoSEQ multiplex PCR, the repertoire was profiled, and TCRdb retains in-frame clones only, with some absent. The sample contains about 270,000 clones, none of them singletons. Researchers sorted pooled cutaneous lymph node cells on the basis of CD4, CD8alpha, NKG2D, NKG2ACE and other markers. The specimen sequenced was CD4+ T cells sorted from a lymph node. These receptors were taken from a C3H/HeJ mouse with alopecia areata. MHC haplotype here: H2-k.

This clone was seen more than once but under ten times. Since a much larger clone is just one base distant, this may be a read error. Mouse gene names and germline throughout. Read coverage stops 4 residues before the CDR3 terminus; the germline J gene supplies the remainder. The identical CDR3 is also encoded by other nucleotide sequences in the sample. The chain couples TRBV13-3 to TRBJ2-5, with TRBD2 identical over 8 bases. CDR1 is NNHDY and CDR2 is SYVADS in the germline V gene. The CDR3 length is 13 residues. V dropped 3 bases and J dropped 3; count of bases not matched to a gene: 0. Incomplete CDR3 DNA: TGTGCCAGCAGTGGGACTGGGCAAGAC. This codes for CASSGTGQD. From start to end, the CDR3 is CASSGTGQDTQYF.

Remarks on this clone: Gene labels here are mouse ones. The CDR3 end falls 4 residues outside the read, so it is completed with the germline J gene. The chain carries TRBV1 and TRBJ2-1; weak D call: TRBD2 (5 bases). Germline CDR1 and CDR2: NSQYPW and LRSPGD (reference sequence). Trimming stripped 3 bases from V and 1 base from J, with 10 bases between. The CDR3 runs 15 residues. This chain's CDR3 is CTCSAPWVNYAEQFF. Incomplete CDR3 DNA: TGCACCTGCAGTGCCCCCTGGGTGAACTATGCT.

This clone was counted only a few times. Mouse germline and gene names are used. The DNA ends 4 residues before the CDR3 does, and the rest of the CDR3 is filled in from the germline J gene. Other DNA sequences in the sample encode the same CDR3. The chain carries TRBV1 and TRBJ2-2, with a possible D match to TRBD2 (6 bases). There are 16 residues in the CDR3. V shed 0 bases and J shed 0 bases, with 8 bases lying between them. Germline V lookup: CDR1 NSQYPW, CDR2 LRSPGD (reference sequence). CDR3 protein: CTCSADLGPNTGQLYF. CDR3 DNA (partial): TGCACCTGCAGTGCAGACCTGGGGCCAAACACCGGG.

In regard to this clone: Any gene name here is a mouse gene name. The read ends 4 residues early relative to the CDR3; the germline J gene fills the gap. This chain connects TRBV13-1 to TRBJ2-2; D is possibly TRBD2 (6 bases). V lost 1 base to trimming and J lost 3 bases, with 10 bases between them. The CDR3 loop spans 15 amino acids. Germline V lookup: CDR1 NSHNY, CDR2 SYGAGN. CDR3 loop: CASSDTGGYTGQLYF. The covered CDR3 bases are TGTGCCAGCAGTGATACGGGGGGATACACCGGG.

In this sample, this clone turned up a few times. The gene names given are mouse names. The read terminates 4 residues ahead of where the CDR3 ends, so the germline J gene completes it. The same CDR3 is also encoded by other DNA sequences in this sample. The V and J genes are TRBV13-1 and TRBJ2-1; perhaps TRBD1 as D (5 bases). Germline assignment: CDR1 NSHNY and CDR2 SYGAGN. The CDR3 totals 13 residues. This CDR3 is CASSDAPGAEQFF. CDR3 DNA (partial): TGTGCCAGCAGTGATGCACCAGGGGCT.

Note on this clone: Gene and germline names: mouse. The read is 4 residues too short to cover the CDR3 end, so that end is filled in from the germline J gene. Distinct nucleotide sequences in the sample also encode this CDR3. J is TRBJ2-1 and V is TRBV31; D is unresolved. Germline V gene sequence: CDR1 GKSSPN, CDR2 SITVG. There are 12 residues in the CDR3. Trimming took off 0 bases at V and 3 bases at J, with 3 bases between the two ends. This CDR3 is CAWSLGYAEQFF. The CDR3 bases that were read are TGTGCCTGGAGTCTAGGCTATGCT.

This clone was counted only a few times. The genes and germline here are from mouse. The DNA ends 4 residues before the CDR3 does, and the rest of the CDR3 is filled in from the germline J gene. The V gene is TRBV13-3, the J gene TRBJ1-2; perhaps TRBD1 as D (6 bases). This CDR3 spans 14 amino acids. Germline-derived CDR1 and CDR2 are NNHDY and SYVADS. Deletions cut 5 bases from V and 2 bases from J, with 13 bases between. CDR3 protein: CASSLQGGNSDYTF. The part of the CDR3 DNA that was read is TGTGCCAGCAGCCTACAGGGAGGGAACTCC.

As concerns this clone: Gene names are mouse gene names. CDR3 sequence reads: CASGDYRGDTQYF. CDR3 DNA (partial): TGTGCCAGCGGTGACTACAGGGGTGAC. The rearrangement links TRBV13-2 to TRBJ2-5, with 7 bases identical to TRBD1. From the germline J gene comes the end of the CDR3, since the read stops 4 residues before it. Germline V lookup: CDR1 NNHNN, CDR2 SYGAGS (reference sequence). The CDR3 is made up of 13 amino acids.

This clone was counted a few times. Gene names denote mouse genes. From the germline J gene comes the end of the CDR3, since the read stops 4 residues before it. The chain couples TRBV29 to TRBJ1-1; maybe TRBD1 (6 bases). Germline V gene data show CDR1 as MSHET and CDR2 as SYDVDS. This CDR3 comprises 13 residues. Incomplete CDR3 DNA: TGTGCTAGCAGTTCTTCCGACAGGACA. Encoded protein: CASSSSDRT. The full CDR3 is CASSSSDRTEVFF.

This clone has only a few counts. The germline and genes are mouse ones. The sequence runs out 4 residues before the end of the CDR3; the remainder is reconstructed from the germline J gene. The J gene is TRBJ2-5, the V gene TRBV5, with D perhaps matching TRBD2 (5 bases). The CDR3 extends over 15 amino acids. Germline V lookup: CDR1 LGHNA, CDR2 YNLKQL (reference sequence). V gave up 2 bases and J gave up 0 bases, with 9 bases separating them. The DNA read from the CDR3 is TGTGCCAGCAGCCAACGCTGGGATAACCAAGAC. Protein: CASSQRWDNQD. The whole CDR3 protein is CASSQRWDNQDTQYF.

This clone appeared a few times. It is likely a read error: a sequence one base away is far more abundant. Mouse germline and gene names are used. The read is 4 residues too short to cover the CDR3 end, so that end is filled in from the germline J gene. This CDR3 is also generated by other DNA sequences in the sample. The chain employs TRBV13-3 and TRBJ2-5; 7 bases are a match to TRBD1. CDR3 length: 13 residues. The junction had 0 bases not matched to a gene; V was cut back by 5 bases and J by 0 bases. Germline assignment: CDR1 NNHDY and CDR2 SYVADS. The sequenced part of the CDR3 DNA is TGTGCCAGCAGGACAGGGAACCAAGAC. Its translation: CASRTGNQD. The whole CDR3 sequence reads CASRTGNQDTQYF.